This T cell receptor beta chain was identified during a study of blood T cell repertoires in COVID-19. Background on the study: Sites in the United States, Italy and Spain provided acute and convalescent COVID-19 samples. PBMCs, B-cell-depleted T cells, or T cells were the source of the cDNA or gDNA that made up the material.

As originally analysed: From reference gene primer amplification, estimates of nucleated cell counts were derived. Profiled with immunoSEQ multiplex PCR; TCRdb holds only in-frame clones, not every one. The V and J calls and clone size are taken from that table; D and trimming were inferred from the DNA. The profile covers fewer than 200,000 clones, with approximately 82% appearing a single time and 4.4% taken by the ten largest. CDR3 length: 16 amino acids. Germline CDR1 and CDR2: SEHNR and FQNEAQ (reference sequence). Between the trimmed V and J ends, which lost 4 bases and 3 bases, there was a span of 18 bases.

This TCR derives from a woman aged 45-60 years who had recovered from COVID-19. The sample consisted of PBMCs or T cells enriched from blood (not recorded which). The gene calls are TRBV7-9 and TRBJ1-2; the D is unclear. In DNA form, the CDR3 reads TGTGCCAGCAGCTCAACCCCGATGAGGGTGGACTATGGCTACACCTTC. It specifies CASSSTPMRVDYGYTF.